The clone carrying this TCR beta chain has a single count. Antigen specificity is unknown. Profiling relied on immunoSEQ multiplex PCR, and the TCRdb table lists in-frame clones only, not all of them. The sample carries roughly 100,000 clones, over 80% recorded once. CDR3 size: 12 residues. Germline V gives CDR1 SGHTA, CDR2 FQGTGA. Between the trimmed V and J ends, which lost 4 bases and 4 bases, there was a span of 7 bases. This sample was included in a study of PD-L1 blockade in urothelial cancer. Background on the study: Patients arrived having already received 0 to 3 prior chemotherapy regimens. Analysis of blood occurred 3 weeks (second dose) and 6 weeks after treatment start.

Study results and caveats: Stronger expansion of tumor-associated clones in blood at 3 weeks distinguished durable-benefit patients.

Time point reported: peripheral blood 6 weeks after treatment start. This chain connects TRBV7-3 to TRBJ1-1; a weak D match, TRBD1 (5 bases). The sequence derives from a man aged 70 or older with urothelial cancer. Sequences were derived from PBMCs, sampled around atezolizumab (anti-PD-L1) treatment. The CDR3: CASSSGGTEAFF. CDR3 nucleotides: TGTGCCAGCAGCTCCGGGGGCACTGAAGCTTTCTTT.